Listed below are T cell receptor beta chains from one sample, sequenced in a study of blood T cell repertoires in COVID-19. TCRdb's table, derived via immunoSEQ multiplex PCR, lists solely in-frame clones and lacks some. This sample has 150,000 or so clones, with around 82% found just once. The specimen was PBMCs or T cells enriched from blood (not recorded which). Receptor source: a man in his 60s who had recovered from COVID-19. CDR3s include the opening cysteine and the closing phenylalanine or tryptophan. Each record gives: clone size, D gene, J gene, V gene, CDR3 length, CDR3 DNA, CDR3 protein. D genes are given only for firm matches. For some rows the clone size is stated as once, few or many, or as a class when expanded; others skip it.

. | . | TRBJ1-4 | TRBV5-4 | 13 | TGTGCCAGCAGCAGGGAGCCTAATGAAAAACTGTTTTTT | CASSREPNEKLFF
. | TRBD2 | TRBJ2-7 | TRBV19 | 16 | TGTGCCACCAGTCGAAGGGGACTAGCGGAGCCGTACGAGCAGTACTTC | CATSRRGLAEPYEQYF
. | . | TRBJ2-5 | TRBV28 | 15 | TGTGCCAGCGCAGACGTAGGGGAACCCCAAGAGACCCAGTACTTC | CASADVGEPQETQYF
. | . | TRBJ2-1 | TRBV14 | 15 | TGTGCCAGCAGCCTACAGGGGATTCGGGGGAATGAGCAGTTCTTC | CASSLQGIRGNEQFF
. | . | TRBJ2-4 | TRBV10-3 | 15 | TGTGCCATCAGTGTCGGGGAGGCAGGGGGAAACATTCAGTACTTC | CAISVGEAGGNIQYF
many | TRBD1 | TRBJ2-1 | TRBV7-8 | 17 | TGTGCCAGCAGCCTCTCTGTCTGGGACAGGTTCGGCAATGAGCAGTTCTTC | CASSLSVWDRFGNEQFF
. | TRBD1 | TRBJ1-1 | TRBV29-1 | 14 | TGCAGCGTTGAAGTTCTGGACAGGGTGGCTGAAGCTTTCTTT | CSVEVLDRVAEAFF
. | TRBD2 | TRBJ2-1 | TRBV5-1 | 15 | TGCGCCAGCAGCTTCGGGACTAGCGCGTACAATGAGCAGTTCTTC | CASSFGTSAYNEQFF
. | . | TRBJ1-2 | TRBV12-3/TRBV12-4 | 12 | TGTGCCAGCAGGCTAGACAGAATAGGCTACACCTTC | CASRLDRIGYTF
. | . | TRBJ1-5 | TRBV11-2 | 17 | TGTGCCAGCAGCTTAAATTCGGCAGCGCCGGGAAGTCAGCCCCAGCATTTT | CASSLNSAAPGSQPQHF
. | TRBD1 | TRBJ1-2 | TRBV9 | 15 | TGTGCCAGCAGCGACGACAGGGGGTTTAACTATGGCTACACCTTC | CASSDDRGFNYGYTF
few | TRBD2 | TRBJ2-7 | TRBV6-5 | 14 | TGTGCCAGCAGTTATAGCGGGAGGGACGACGAGCAGTACTTC | CASSYSGRDDEQYF
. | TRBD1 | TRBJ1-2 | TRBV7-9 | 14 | TGTGCCAGCAGCCCCCGACAGGGCTACTATGGCTACACCTTC | CASSPRQGYYGYTF
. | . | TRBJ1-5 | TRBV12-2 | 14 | TGTGCAAGTCGCCCGACAGGGTTCAATCAGCCCCAGCATTTT | CASRPTGFNQPQHF
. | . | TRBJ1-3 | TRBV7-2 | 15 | TGTGCCAGCACCCCGGACTCCTTTCGGGCAAACACCATATATTTT | CASTPDSFRANTIYF
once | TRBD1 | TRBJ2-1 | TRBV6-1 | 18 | TGTGCCAGCAGTGAAACCTCCGTGACAGGGCGAGACGGTAACAAGCAGTTCTTC | CASSETSVTGRDGNKQFF
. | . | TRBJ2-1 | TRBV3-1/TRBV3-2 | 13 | TGTGCCAGCAGCCAGCCGCAGGGGAATGAGCAGTTCTTC | CASSQPQGNEQFF
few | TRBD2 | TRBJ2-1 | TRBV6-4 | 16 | TGTGCCAGCAGTGTCGATACTAGCGGGGGCCAAAATGAGCAGTTCTTC | CASSVDTSGGQNEQFF
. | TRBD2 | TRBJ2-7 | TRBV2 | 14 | TGTGCCAGCACGTCCGGACTAGCGGGAATCGAGCAGTACTTC | CASTSGLAGIEQYF
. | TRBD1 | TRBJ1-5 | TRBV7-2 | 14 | TGTGCCAGCAGCTTCACAGGGGAATTTCAGCCCCAGCATTTT | CASSFTGEFQPQHF
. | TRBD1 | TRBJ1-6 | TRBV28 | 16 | TGTGCCAGCAGGGGCCTGCGGGACAGTTATAATTCACCCCTCCACTTT | CASRGLRDSYNSPLHF
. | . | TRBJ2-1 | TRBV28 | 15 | TGTGCCAGCAGTTTATTCGGGACTTCCTACAATGAGCAGTTCTTC | CASSLFGTSYNEQFF
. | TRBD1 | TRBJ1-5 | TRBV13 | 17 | TGTGCCAGCAGCTCAAGACAGGGGGCAACGGGCAATCAGCCCCAGCATTTT | CASSSRQGATGNQPQHF
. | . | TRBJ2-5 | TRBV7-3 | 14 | TGTGCCAGCAGCCCACAGGGTAGAGGAGAGACCCAGTACTTC | CASSPQGRGETQYF
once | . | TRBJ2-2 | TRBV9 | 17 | TGTGCCAGCAGTCGCGGGATCGACACACTCCGGGACGGGGAGCTGTTTTTT | CASSRGIDTLRDGELFF
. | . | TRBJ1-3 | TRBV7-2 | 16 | TGTGCCAGCAGCTTAGCACAGGTGCACTCTGGAAACACCATATATTTT | CASSLAQVHSGNTIYF
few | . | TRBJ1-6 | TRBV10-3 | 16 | TGTGCCATCAGTGAGATAAAGGGAGGGTTTAATTCACCCCTCCACTTT | CAISEIKGGFNSPLHF
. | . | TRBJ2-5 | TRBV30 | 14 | TGTGCCTGGAGTGTACTGGGAGTTTCGGAGACCCAGTACTTC | CAWSVLGVSETQYF
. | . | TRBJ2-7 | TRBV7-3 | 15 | TGTGCCAGCAGCTTATCTGGGGGAGGTCAATACGAGCAGTACTTC | CASSLSGGGQYEQYF